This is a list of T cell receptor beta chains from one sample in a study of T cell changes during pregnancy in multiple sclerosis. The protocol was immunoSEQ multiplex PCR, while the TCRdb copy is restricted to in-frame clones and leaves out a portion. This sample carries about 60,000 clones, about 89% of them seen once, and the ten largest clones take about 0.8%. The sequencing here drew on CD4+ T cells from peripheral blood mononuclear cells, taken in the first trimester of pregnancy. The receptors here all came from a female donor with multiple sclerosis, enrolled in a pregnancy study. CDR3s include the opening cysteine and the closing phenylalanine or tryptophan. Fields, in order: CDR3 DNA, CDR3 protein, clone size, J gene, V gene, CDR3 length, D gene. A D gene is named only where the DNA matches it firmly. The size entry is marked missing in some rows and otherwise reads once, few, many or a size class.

TGCGCCAGCAGCCAGGACTTTCAGAGCTCCTACGAGCAGTACTTC | CASSQDFQSSYEQYF | - | TRBJ2-7 | TRBV4-3 | 15 | -
TGTGCCAGCAGCGCCGCCGGGACAGGGGGCAACGAGCAGTACTTC | CASSAAGTGGNEQYF | - | TRBJ2-7 | TRBV9 | 15 | TRBD1
TGCGCCAGCAGCCTACGACAGGGGGACACAGATACGCAGTATTTT | CASSLRQGDTDTQYF | - | TRBJ2-3 | TRBV5-1 | 15 | TRBD1
TGTGCCAGCAGCTTACAGGGGGATCGAGGCTACACCTTC | CASSLQGDRGYTF | - | TRBJ1-2 | TRBV7-8 | 13 | TRBD1
TGTGCCAGCAGCCCTGCAGGGGGCGCGGAAGAGCAGTACTTC | CASSPAGGAEEQYF | - | TRBJ2-7 | TRBV9 | 14 | TRBD1
TGTGCCAGCAGGACAGGGGATACGCAGTATTTT | CASRTGDTQYF | - | TRBJ2-3 | TRBV6-1 | 11 | TRBD1
TGTGCCAGCAGCTTTGCGGGACAGGGCCGCAATCAGCCCCAGCATTTT | CASSFAGQGRNQPQHF | - | TRBJ1-5 | TRBV5-4 | 16 | TRBD1
TGTGCCAGCAGTTACTCGGTACAGGGTGGTAATTCACCCCTCCACTTT | CASSYSVQGGNSPLHF | - | TRBJ1-6 | TRBV6-5 | 16 | -
TGTGCCAGCAGCTTAGTTGCAGGGGGCATTTCACCCCTCCACTTT | CASSLVAGGISPLHF | - | TRBJ1-6 | TRBV7-9 | 15 | TRBD1
TGTGCCAGCAGCCTAGACAGTGGCACAGATACGCAGTATTTT | CASSLDSGTDTQYF | - | TRBJ2-3 | TRBV6-5 | 14 | -
TGTGCCAGCAGTTTGCGGGACACCGGGGAGCTGTTTTTT | CASSLRDTGELFF | few | TRBJ2-2 | TRBV27 | 13 | -
TGTGCCTGGAGGGGACAGGCGATCTATGGCTACACCTTC | CAWRGQAIYGYTF | - | TRBJ1-2 | TRBV30 | 13 | TRBD1
TGTGCCAGCAGCTTATCCCCCCGGGACACCGGGGAGCTGTTTTTT | CASSLSPRDTGELFF | - | TRBJ2-2 | TRBV7-9 | 15 | -
TGTGCCAGCAGCTTTCAGGGGGCGCGTTCCGAAGCTTTCTTT | CASSFQGARSEAFF | - | TRBJ1-1 | TRBV5-5 | 14 | TRBD1
TGTGCCAGCAGCCCCCTCGGGGGAGAGACCCAGTACTTC | CASSPLGGETQYF | - | TRBJ2-5 | TRBV9 | 13 | -
TGTGCCAGCAGACCCCGGGGGGGCCGAAACATTCAGTACTTC | CASRPRGGRNIQYF | - | TRBJ2-4 | TRBV7-9 | 14 | TRBD2
TGTGCCACCAGCAGAGGAGGGACTACCAAAGAGACCCAGTACTTC | CATSRGGTTKETQYF | - | TRBJ2-5 | TRBV15 | 15 | TRBD2
TGCGCCAGCAGCCATCCGGACAGGGATGATGGCTACACCTTC | CASSHPDRDDGYTF | - | TRBJ1-2 | TRBV4-3 | 14 | TRBD1